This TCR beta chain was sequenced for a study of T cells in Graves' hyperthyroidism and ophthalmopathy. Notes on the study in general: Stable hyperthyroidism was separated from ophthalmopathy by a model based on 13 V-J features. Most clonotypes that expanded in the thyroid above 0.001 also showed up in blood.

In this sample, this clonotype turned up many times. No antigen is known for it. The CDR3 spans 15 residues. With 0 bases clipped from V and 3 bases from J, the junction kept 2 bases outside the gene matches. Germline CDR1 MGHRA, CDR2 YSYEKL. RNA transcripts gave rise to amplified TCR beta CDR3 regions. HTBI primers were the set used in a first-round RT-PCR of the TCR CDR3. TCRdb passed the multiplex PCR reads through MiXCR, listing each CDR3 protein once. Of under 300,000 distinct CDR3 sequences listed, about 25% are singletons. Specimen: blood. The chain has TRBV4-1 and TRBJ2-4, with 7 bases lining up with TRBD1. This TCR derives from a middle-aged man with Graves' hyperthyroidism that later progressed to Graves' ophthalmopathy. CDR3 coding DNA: TGCGCCAGCAGCCAAGAAGGGACAGACAAAAACATTCAGTACTTC. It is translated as CASSQEGTDKNIQYF.